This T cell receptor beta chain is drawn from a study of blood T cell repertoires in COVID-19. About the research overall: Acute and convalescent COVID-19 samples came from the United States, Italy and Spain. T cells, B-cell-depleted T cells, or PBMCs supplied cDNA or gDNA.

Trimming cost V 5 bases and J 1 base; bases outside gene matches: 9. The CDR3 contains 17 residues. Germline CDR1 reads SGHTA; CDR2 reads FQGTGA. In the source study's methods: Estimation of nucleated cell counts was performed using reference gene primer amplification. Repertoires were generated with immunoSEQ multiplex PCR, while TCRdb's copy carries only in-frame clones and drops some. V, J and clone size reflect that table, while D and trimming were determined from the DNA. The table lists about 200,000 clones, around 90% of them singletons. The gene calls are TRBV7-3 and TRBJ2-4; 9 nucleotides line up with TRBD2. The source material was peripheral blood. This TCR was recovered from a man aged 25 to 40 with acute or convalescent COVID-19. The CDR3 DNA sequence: TGTGCCAGCAGCCTGGGGGCTAGCGGGACGGCCAAAAACATTCAGTACTTC. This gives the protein CASSLGASGTAKNIQYF.